This T cell receptor (beta chain) was sequenced in a study of T cells in Graves' hyperthyroidism and ophthalmopathy (dated by TCRdb to between 2018 and 2021). Describing the broader study: Peripheral blood samples were taken at the time of initial diagnosis, prior to any treatment. A discovery cohort of about a hundred patients, roughly 45 with Graves' ophthalmopathy and 55 to 65 with stable Graves' hyperthyroidism, was used to find distinguishing TCR V-J signatures. Whether ophthalmopathy could be predicted prospectively was tested in an independent validation cohort made up of roughly 19 hyperthyroidism patients plus 17 patients who later progressed to ophthalmopathy. For training and testing, the 100 or so patients in the discovery cohort were randomly divided in a 7:3 ratio. Thyroid tissue and blood T-cell repertoires from about six Graves' hyperthyroidism patients were also compared in the study. Following sampling, methimazole starting at 30 mg daily was given to hyperthyroidism patients, and high-dose intravenous methylprednisolone was given to ophthalmopathy patients. The paper reports TCR Vbeta CDR3 sequencing of more than 120 peripheral blood samples: around 45 ophthalmopathy, fewer than 80 hyperthyroidism and around 17 progressor patients.

Ophthalmopathy patients had moderately to severely active disease, Clinical Activity Score of at least 3, NOSPECS grade of at least 4, and duration under 3 months. Any patient with an uncontrolled infection, another autoimmune disease, pregnancy or lactation was excluded. Diagnoses were established on the basis of clinical symptoms, serum thyroxine and TRAb, thyroid ultrasound, and orbital computed tomography. PBMCs were isolated from about 9 ml of fresh peripheral blood by Ficoll-Paque density gradient centrifugation. Trizol reagent was used to extract total RNA, and RNA quality was then checked on an Agilent 2100 Bioanalyzer. The study at large found these results: Ophthalmopathy was separated from stable hyperthyroidism by a 13 V-J signature model, with approximately 85% sensitivity and around 81% specificity obtained in cross-validation and 80%/75% obtained in testing. Most expanded thyroid clonotypes (frequency above 0.001) were also found in blood, which suggests that blood repertoires may mirror thyroid immune responses. In validation, the model predicted progression to ophthalmopathy a median of 6.5 months before onset, with over 55% sensitivity and roughly 79% specificity. Sample size was not statistically predetermined, and investigators were not blinded to group allocation.

This clonotype has a count of ten or more. Its antigen is not yet known. Base qualities are not provided; no much larger clone lies one nucleotide away. The TCR beta CDR3 regions were amplified from the RNA transcripts. For the first round of RT-PCR on the TCR CDR3, the HTBI primer set was used together with the Qiagen OneStep RT-PCR kit. A second multiplex PCR round built the libraries, followed by size selection and purification. The libraries were sequenced on an Illumina HiSeq2000 using paired-end 100 bp reads. In the paper's pipeline: Raw data were processed with SOAPnuke, discarding reads with adapters, uncalled bases, mean Phred below 15, or no exact constant-primer or identifier match. COPE v1.2.5 was used to merge the high-quality paired reads, and each unique nucleotide sequence was defined as a clonotype. MiTCR v1.1 was used to align the clonotypes against IMGT TRBV, TRBD and TRBJ reference segments. The analysis included only V-J combinations with a frequency above 0.0001, which together covered 99.2% of the repertoires. The TCS score was defined as F50 (clonal expansion) divided by E x V (chaos), with BLOSUM62-based TCRdist calculated between CDR3 peptides within each V-J. Welch's t-statistics and random forest reduced roughly 500 V-J features to 13, which were used in a naive Bayes classifier (R e1071). TCRdb itself trimmed the public reads at Q25 with fastp, ran MiXCR and retained productive beta chains. Here each entry gathers all rows of one CDR3 protein and keeps the most common genes and DNA. The V and J calls reflect TCRdb's pipeline rather than the authors' work. Present in this sample are about 640,000 distinct CDR3 sequences, approximately 14% of which were seen just once. The top ten hold about an eighth of the sample.

There are 16 amino acids in the CDR3, from cysteine to phenylalanine inclusive. Only the CDR3 DNA stays, 48 bases, in frame from base 1. CDR1 and CDR2 (DFQATT, SNEGSKA) derive from the germline V gene (reference sequence). At the junction V is shortened by 1 base and J by 0 bases, with 13 bases in between. The sample comprised blood. The chain couples TRBV20-1 to TRBJ2-1; TRBD2 might be the D gene, on 6 matching bases. The sequence came from a woman between 45 and 65 years old with Graves' ophthalmopathy. For the CDR3, the sequence is CSARVLAGSSYNEQFF. DNA sequence: TGCAGTGCTAGAGTGTTGGCGGGATCCTCCTACAATGAGCAGTTCTTC.